This T cell receptor (beta chain) is drawn from a study of OX40 agonist ivuxolimab in advanced cancers. Data came from immunoSEQ multiplex PCR; TCRdb stores just in-frame clones and leaves some out. This table holds about 83,000 clones, approximately 83% found once. Notes on the study in general: Expanded clones were, on average, more numerous among CD8+ T cells than CD4+.

In the case of this clone: Its antigen is not identified.

Losses at the gene ends were 0 bases for V and 7 bases for J; bases not matched to a gene: 9. CDR1 and CDR2 (germline): SGHRS, YFSETQ. The CDR3 has 16 residues. V usage is TRBV5-1 and J usage is TRBJ1-5; 8 nucleotides match TRBD1. Here the sequenced sample was CD4+ or CD8+ T cells sorted from blood, taken in a trial of the OX40 agonist ivuxolimab. The receptor was derived from an adult with an advanced solid tumor such as melanoma, head and neck, liver or kidney cancer. CDR3 nucleotides: TGCGCCAGCAGCTTGGGTGCAGGGGGCGGGAAACAGCCCCAGCATTTT. Translation: CASSLGAGGGKQPQHF.